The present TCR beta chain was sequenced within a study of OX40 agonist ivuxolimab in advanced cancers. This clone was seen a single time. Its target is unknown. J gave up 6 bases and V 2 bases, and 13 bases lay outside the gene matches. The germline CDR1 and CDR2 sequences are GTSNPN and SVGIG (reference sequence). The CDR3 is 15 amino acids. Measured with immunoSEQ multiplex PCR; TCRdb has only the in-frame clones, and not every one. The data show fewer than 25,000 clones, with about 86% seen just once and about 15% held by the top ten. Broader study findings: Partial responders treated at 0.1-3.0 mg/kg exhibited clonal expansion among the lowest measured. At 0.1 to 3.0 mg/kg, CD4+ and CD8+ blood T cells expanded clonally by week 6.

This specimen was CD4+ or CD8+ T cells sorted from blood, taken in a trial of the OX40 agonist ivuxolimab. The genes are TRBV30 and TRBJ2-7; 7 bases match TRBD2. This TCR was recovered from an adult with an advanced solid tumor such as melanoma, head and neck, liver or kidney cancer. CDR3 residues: CAWSPLAGPSSEQYF. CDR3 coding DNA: TGTGCCTGGAGTCCGTTAGCGGGTCCATCAAGCGAGCAGTACTTC.